A single sample is the source of the 12 T cell receptor beta chains below, sequenced in a study of CD8 T cells in ankylosing spondylitis (dated by TCRdb to about 2017). Paper-wide results and their limitations: A TCR beta motif made up of seven or eight highly homologous amino acid variants appeared to be characteristic of blood from ankylosing spondylitis patients.

Their antigens are not known. The library came from 5' RACE. Sequencing took place on an Illumina HiSeq 2500. The public sequencing data were trimmed at Q25 with fastp and processed into clonotypes with MiXCR by TCRdb, which kept only in-frame beta chains. Each entry merges the rows of one CDR3 protein and shows their most common DNA and genes. This sample is represented by some 700,000 distinct CDR3 sequences; under 20% of them were singletons. The ten largest clones take up about 19% of the sample. Sequences were obtained from blood, either unsorted or a sorted T cell fraction (not recorded which). The receptors come from a male donor with ankylosing spondylitis.

This clonotype was counted ten times or more. One junction end does not reproduce the germline sequence, and a read error may be involved. V and J are TRBV2 and TRBJ1-5; D not certain. Germline CDR1 reads SNHLY; CDR2 reads FYNNEI. The CDR3 spans 12 residues. CDR3: CASSGSNQPQHF. CDR3 in DNA: TGTGCCAGTAGTGGAAGCAATCAGCCCCAGCATTTT.

This clonotype was seen repeatedly, ten times or more. This chain uses TRBV10-3 with TRBJ2-5; D possibly matches TRBD1 or TRBD2 (5 bases each). The CDR3 extends over 13 amino acids. CDR1 and CDR2 from the germline V gene are ENHRY and SYGVKD. V gave up 5 bases and J gave up 2 bases, with 9 bases separating them. The CDR3 bases are TGTGCCATCAGTTTGGGGGATCAAGAGACCCAGTACTTC. It specifies CAISLGDQETQYF.

This sequence joins TRBV7-9 and TRBJ1-1, with 7 bases fitting TRBD1. The CDR3 covers 15 residues. The J segment lost 4 bases and the V segment lost 5 bases, leaving 10 bases of the junction unmatched. Germline CDR1 and CDR2: SEHNR and FQNEAQ (reference sequence). DNA for the CDR3: TGTGCCAGCAGCCCCAAGACAGGGAGGTCCACTGAAGCTTTCTTT. Protein sequence: CASSPKTGRSTEAFF.

The chain carries TRBV4-1 and TRBJ2-3, with D perhaps TRBD1 (5 bases). In germline, CDR1 is MGHRA, CDR2 YSYEKL. Trimming left V 2 bases short and J 5 bases short, with 14 bases between. The CDR3 is made up of 15 amino acids. The CDR3 bases are TGCGCCAGCAGCCAATCCCCGCTGGGGCGAGATACGCAGTATTTT. Its protein is CASSQSPLGRDTQYF.

The chain recombines TRBV6-4 with TRBJ1-2; TRBD1 might be the D (6 bases). This CDR3 has 14 residues. Germline lookup yields CDR1 MRHNA and CDR2 SNTAGT. Trimming took off 0 bases at V and 8 bases at J, with 13 bases between the two ends. CDR3 amino acids: CASSDSTIGGGYTF. CDR3 coding DNA: TGTGCCAGCAGTGACTCGACTATCGGGGGCGGCTACACCTTC.

This clonotype has more than one count but fewer than ten. V is TRBV27 and J is TRBJ1-6, with D perhaps matching TRBD1 (5 bases). This CDR3 contains 13 residues. Per germline, CDR1 MNHEY and CDR2 SMNVEV (reference sequence). V dropped 7 bases and J dropped 10 bases, with 14 bases sitting between them. CDR3 region: CASTFRESSPLHF. The DNA of the CDR3 is TGTGCCAGCACCTTCAGGGAAAGCTCACCCCTCCACTTT.

The chain employs TRBV6-1 and TRBJ1-5; D may be TRBD1 (5 bases). Deletions cut 2 bases from V and 6 bases from J, with 8 bases between. CDR1 is MNHNS and CDR2 is SASEGT in the germline V gene. This CDR3 contains 13 residues. The CDR3 coding sequence is TGTGCCAGCAGTGAACGGGGCCCTCAGCCCCAGCATTTT. Translation gives CASSERGPQPQHF.

The sample holds a few counts of this clonotype. Lacking the conserved final phenylalanine or tryptophan, this CDR3 likely reflects a read error. The DNA is left out, because the CDR3 cannot be placed on it with certainty; the CDR3 is given as TCRdb lists it. This chain connects TRBV2 to TRBJ1-4; the table calls TRBD1, which could not be checked here. The CDR3 comprises 11 residues, both ends counted. The germline gives CDR1 SNHLY, CDR2 FYNNEI. The CDR3 loop reads CASSEEGAQLY.

In its sample, this clonotype was seen many times. This chain connects TRBV28 to TRBJ1-1; tentatively, D is TRBD1 (6 bases). The ends were cut back, 8 bases at V and 0 bases at J, with 16 bases in the middle. The CDR3 has 15 amino acids. The germline V gene has CDR1 MDHEN and CDR2 SYDVKM. CDR3 coding DNA: TGTGCCAGCCTTCCACAGGGCCCCATGAACACTGAAGCTTTCTTT. Its protein is CASLPQGPMNTEAFF.

This clonotype was seen more than once but under ten times. The V gene is TRBV27, the J gene TRBJ2-1; 7 bases align to TRBD1. The V segment lost 11 bases and the J segment 0 bases; nucleotides outside the gene matches: 7. Looked up from germline, CDR1 is MNHEY and CDR2 is SMNVEV (reference sequence). The CDR3 consists of 14 residues. The CDR3 coding sequence is TGTGCCCATCGGAACAGGGGCTCCTACAATGAGCAGTTCTTC. The encoded protein is CAHRNRGSYNEQFF.

This clonotype was detected only a few times. The chain has TRBV5-1 and TRBJ1-5; TRBD1 agrees at 10 bases. V lost 5 bases, J lost 7 bases, and 9 bases stayed unmatched. Looked up from germline, CDR1 is SGHRS and CDR2 is YFSETQ. CDR3 length: 15 residues. The CDR3 protein is CASSPDRGYGQPQHF. The CDR3 nucleotides read TGCGCCAGCAGTCCGGACAGGGGGTACGGACAGCCCCAGCATTTT.

V usage is TRBV27 and J usage is TRBJ1-5; TRBD1 matches 9 bases. Germline values: CDR1 MNHEY, CDR2 SMNVEV (reference sequence). Trimming removed 4 bases from V and 6 bases from J; junction bases left unmatched: 7. The CDR3 runs 15 residues. Written as DNA, the CDR3 is TGTGCCAGCAGTTCGGGACAGGGCTGGGGTCAGCCCCAGCATTTT. Translating gives CASSSGQGWGQPQHF.